The rows below give T cell receptor beta chains drawn from one sample of a study of technical replicates of blood from several donors. The method was immunoSEQ multiplex PCR; TCRdb's version includes in-frame clones alone and lacks a portion of them. Among fewer than 90,000 clones, about 94% were seen once, and the ten largest hold 0.25%. The sequencing input was T cells isolated from PBMCs. These receptors were collected from a human donor in good health. Both conserved end residues are trimmed from each CDR3.

CDR3aa: ASSPSGGDNEQF
v_gene: TRBV7-9
j_gene: TRBJ2-1

CDR3aa: ASIEVGGRGTDTQY
v_gene: TRBV5-6
j_gene: TRBJ2-3

CDR3aa: ASSLDNYEQY
v_gene: TRBV7-9
j_gene: TRBJ2-7

CDR3aa: ASRETGEGYEQY
v_gene: TRBV6-5
j_gene: TRBJ2-7

CDR3aa: ASSLGRLAGGYEQY
v_gene: TRBV7-2
j_gene: TRBJ2-7

CDR3aa: ASSAEAGGTDTQY
v_gene: TRBV2
j_gene: TRBJ2-3

CDR3aa: ASSPDNHQETQY
v_gene: TRBV5-1
j_gene: TRBJ2-5

CDR3aa: ASSLSTGNTEAF
v_gene: TRBV4-1
j_gene: TRBJ1-1

CDR3aa: ASSVATSGERITDTQY
v_gene: TRBV9
j_gene: TRBJ2-3

CDR3aa: ASSSRDRYIYEQY
v_gene: TRBV5-4
j_gene: TRBJ2-7

CDR3aa: ASSAQGANEKLF
v_gene: TRBV9
j_gene: TRBJ1-4

CDR3aa: ASGLGGSYGYT
v_gene: TRBV6-5
j_gene: TRBJ1-2

CDR3aa: ASSPTTRNQPQH
v_gene: TRBV7-8
j_gene: TRBJ1-5

CDR3aa: ASTRGQGVSYEQY
v_gene: TRBV6-1
j_gene: TRBJ2-7

CDR3aa: ASSSRPGGPGELF
v_gene: TRBV7-2
j_gene: TRBJ2-2

CDR3aa: ASGPGEDYGYT
v_gene: TRBV5-1
j_gene: TRBJ1-2

CDR3aa: ASSDPGLAGNYNEQF
v_gene: TRBV5-4
j_gene: TRBJ2-1

CDR3aa: ASIHLEMNTEAF
v_gene: TRBV5-4
j_gene: TRBJ1-1

CDR3aa: ASSLGAGGPGETQY
v_gene: TRBV5-8
j_gene: TRBJ2-5

CDR3aa: ASRHPDRVREAGELF
v_gene: TRBV5-1
j_gene: TRBJ2-2

CDR3aa: ASSPPQRGAHYEQY
v_gene: TRBV18
j_gene: TRBJ2-7

CDR3aa: ASSFLTGGYGYT
v_gene: TRBV11-2
j_gene: TRBJ1-2

CDR3aa: ASSLGTAPYGYT
v_gene: TRBV4-1
j_gene: TRBJ1-2

CDR3aa: AWSVRGAADTQY
v_gene: TRBV30
j_gene: TRBJ2-3

CDR3aa: ASSVHSGRWDEQF
v_gene: TRBV27
j_gene: TRBJ2-1

CDR3aa: AWRGGGGSYNSPLH
v_gene: TRBV30
j_gene: TRBJ1-6

CDR3aa: ASSLTSRNTEAF
v_gene: TRBV7-3
j_gene: TRBJ1-1

CDR3aa: ASSLGIRGRRSVSGYNEQF
v_gene: TRBV7-8
j_gene: TRBJ2-1

CDR3aa: ASIPGNQPHQPQH
v_gene: TRBV19
j_gene: TRBJ1-5

CDR3aa: ASSQVGTVTYNEQF
v_gene: TRBV4-2
j_gene: TRBJ2-1

CDR3aa: ASSVAGGLGTGELF
v_gene: TRBV19
j_gene: TRBJ2-2

CDR3aa: ASSYSSGGGTGELF
v_gene: TRBV6-6
j_gene: TRBJ2-2

CDR3aa: ASSLSGRYGYT
v_gene: TRBV27
j_gene: TRBJ1-2

CDR3aa: ASGLERTGGTEAF
v_gene: TRBV12-5
j_gene: TRBJ1-1

CDR3aa: ASSLGQGLTEAF
v_gene: TRBV6-1
j_gene: TRBJ1-1

CDR3aa: ASSRTRGELF
v_gene: TRBV5-1
j_gene: TRBJ2-2

CDR3aa: ARSLGRSQPQH
v_gene: TRBV7-9
j_gene: TRBJ1-5

CDR3aa: AMGQGSEAF
v_gene: TRBV10-3
j_gene: TRBJ1-1

CDR3aa: ASSSRHRQY
v_gene: TRBV28
j_gene: TRBJ2-7

CDR3aa: ASSLDRRQGAFGEKLF
v_gene: TRBV11-2
j_gene: TRBJ1-4

CDR3aa: ASSGRTENTEAF
v_gene: TRBV4-1
j_gene: TRBJ1-1

CDR3aa: ASSEGAGQQF
v_gene: TRBV2
j_gene: TRBJ2-1

CDR3aa: ASSLGRTTDTQY
v_gene: TRBV5-1
j_gene: TRBJ2-3

CDR3aa: ASNLGTGLLTDTQY
v_gene: TRBV13
j_gene: TRBJ2-3

CDR3aa: ASSLLGGTEAF
v_gene: TRBV5-4
j_gene: TRBJ1-1

CDR3aa: ASSFDSTNTDTQY
v_gene: TRBV5-1
j_gene: TRBJ2-3

CDR3aa: ASGLNSYTDTQY
v_gene: TRBV12-5
j_gene: TRBJ2-3

CDR3aa: ASSYHYEQY
v_gene: TRBV6-5
j_gene: TRBJ2-7

CDR3aa: ASSDTPSGTNTGELF
v_gene: TRBV25-1
j_gene: TRBJ2-2

CDR3aa: ASSRNGGYNEKLF
v_gene: TRBV7-2
j_gene: TRBJ1-4

CDR3aa: ASSTKTGGGYEQY
v_gene: TRBV19
j_gene: TRBJ2-7

CDR3aa: ASRSGDKAF
v_gene: TRBV6-1
j_gene: TRBJ1-1

CDR3aa: ASSFSGQRIQETQY
v_gene: TRBV28
j_gene: TRBJ2-5

CDR3aa: ASSLQGVGDEKLF
v_gene: TRBV27
j_gene: TRBJ1-4

CDR3aa: ASSVEGQGTDTQY
v_gene: TRBV9
j_gene: TRBJ2-3

CDR3aa: SVPQGARTGNTIY
v_gene: TRBV29-1
j_gene: TRBJ1-3

CDR3aa: ASSRGDRDLPYGYT
v_gene: TRBV14
j_gene: TRBJ1-2

CDR3aa: ASSLNYGYT
v_gene: TRBV5-4
j_gene: TRBJ1-2

CDR3aa: ASSPRSLGRTSGTPDTQY
v_gene: TRBV28
j_gene: TRBJ2-3

CDR3aa: ASSWRVGLDGYT
v_gene: TRBV5-1
j_gene: TRBJ1-2